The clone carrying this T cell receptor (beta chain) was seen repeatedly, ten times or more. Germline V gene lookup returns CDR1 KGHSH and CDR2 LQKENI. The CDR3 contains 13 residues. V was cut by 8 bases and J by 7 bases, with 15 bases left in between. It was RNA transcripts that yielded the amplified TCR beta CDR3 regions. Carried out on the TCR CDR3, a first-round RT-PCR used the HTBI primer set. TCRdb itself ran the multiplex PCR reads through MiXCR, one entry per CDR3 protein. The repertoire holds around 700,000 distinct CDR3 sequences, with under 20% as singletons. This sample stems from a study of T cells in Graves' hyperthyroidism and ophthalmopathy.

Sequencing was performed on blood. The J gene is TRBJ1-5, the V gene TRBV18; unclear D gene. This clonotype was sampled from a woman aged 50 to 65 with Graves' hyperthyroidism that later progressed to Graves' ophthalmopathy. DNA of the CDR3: TGTGCCAGCAGCCCGGCGGGAGCACAGCCCCAGCATTTT. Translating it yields CASSPAGAQPQHF.